This is a list of T cell receptor beta chains from one sample in a study of T cell responses to AZD1222 COVID-19 vaccine. The data were produced by immunoSEQ multiplex PCR, yet TCRdb's version contains in-frame clones alone and is incomplete. The sample yields about 120,000 clones, 75% to 90% seen once. The input for sequencing was peripheral blood, taken on day 0 of MenACWY control vaccination. These receptors were collected from an adult in good health. Each CDR3 is given with its conserved first and last residue. A D gene is named only where the DNA matches it firmly. Expanded clones get a size class; other rows say once, few or many, or leave the size out.

V gene: TRBV3-1/TRBV3-2
D gene: NA
J gene: TRBJ2-2
clone size: NA
CDR3 protein: CASSLTGTRGGELFF
CDR3 DNA: TGTGCCAGCAGCCTGACGGGAACTAGAGGCGGGGAGCTGTTTTTT

V gene: TRBV5-1
D gene: TRBD1
J gene: TRBJ2-3
clone size: NA
CDR3 protein: CASRRTGGPLDTQYF
CDR3 DNA: TGCGCCAGCAGAAGGACAGGGGGCCCGCTAGATACGCAGTATTTT

V gene: TRBV2
D gene: NA
J gene: TRBJ1-1
clone size: NA
CDR3 protein: CASSGVGAWGTEAFF
CDR3 DNA: TGTGCCAGCAGTGGGGTGGGGGCGTGGGGCACTGAAGCTTTCTTT

V gene: TRBV7-8
D gene: TRBD1
J gene: TRBJ1-2
clone size: NA
CDR3 protein: CASSLGGTGDRYTF
CDR3 DNA: TGTGCCAGCAGCTTAGGCGGGACAGGCGATCGCTACACCTTC

V gene: TRBV19
D gene: TRBD1
J gene: TRBJ1-2
clone size: NA
CDR3 protein: CASRGATGQISNYGYTF
CDR3 DNA: TGTGCCAGTAGGGGAGCGACAGGGCAAATTTCTAACTATGGCTACACCTTC

V gene: TRBV11-1
D gene: TRBD2
J gene: TRBJ2-7
clone size: once
CDR3 protein: CASTRGGIGEQYF
CDR3 DNA: TGTGCCAGCACCCGGGGAGGGATTGGTGAGCAGTACTTC

V gene: TRBV24-1
D gene: NA
J gene: TRBJ2-4
clone size: once
CDR3 protein: CATSDSRTATLAKNIQYF
CDR3 DNA: TGTGCCACCAGTGATTCCCGGACAGCCACCCTAGCCAAAAACATTCAGTACTTC

V gene: TRBV7-6
D gene: NA
J gene: TRBJ1-4
clone size: NA
CDR3 protein: CASSPLGGFEKLFF
CDR3 DNA: TGTGCCAGCAGCCCCTTGGGGGGGTTTGAAAAACTGTTTTTT

V gene: TRBV9
D gene: NA
J gene: TRBJ2-5
clone size: NA
CDR3 protein: CASSLGFGETQYF
CDR3 DNA: TGTGCCAGCAGCCTGGGTTTCGGGGAGACCCAGTACTTC

V gene: TRBV28
D gene: NA
J gene: TRBJ2-3
clone size: NA
CDR3 protein: CASSYSTDTQYF
CDR3 DNA: TGTGCCAGCAGTTACAGCACAGATACGCAGTATTTT

V gene: TRBV24-1
D gene: TRBD1
J gene: TRBJ2-2
clone size: NA
CDR3 protein: CATSDPTGGPGELFF
CDR3 DNA: TGTGCCACCAGTGACCCGACAGGGGGCCCCGGGGAGCTGTTTTTT

V gene: TRBV15
D gene: TRBD2
J gene: TRBJ2-1
clone size: once
CDR3 protein: CATSRGGLAGWRRSSYNEQFF
CDR3 DNA: TGTGCCACCAGCAGAGGGGGACTAGCGGGGTGGCGCCGAAGCTCCTACAATGAGCAGTTCTTC

V gene: TRBV11-1
D gene: TRBD2
J gene: TRBJ2-3
clone size: once
CDR3 protein: CASSTRLAGTRGTQYF
CDR3 DNA: TGTGCCAGCAGTACTAGACTAGCGGGGACGCGAGGTACGCAGTATTTT

V gene: TRBV4-1
D gene: NA
J gene: TRBJ2-1
clone size: NA
CDR3 protein: CASSRGQYNEQFF
CDR3 DNA: TGCGCCAGCAGCCGCGGACAGTACAATGAGCAGTTCTTC

V gene: TRBV4-3
D gene: TRBD1
J gene: TRBJ2-7
clone size: NA
CDR3 protein: CASSQDRRGREQYF
CDR3 DNA: TGCGCCAGCAGCCAAGATCGCAGGGGGCGGGAGCAGTACTTC

V gene: TRBV28
D gene: TRBD1
J gene: TRBJ1-2
clone size: NA
CDR3 protein: CASSPGTGGGRYGYTF
CDR3 DNA: TGTGCCAGCAGCCCCGGGACAGGGGGCGGTCGCTATGGCTACACCTTC

V gene: TRBV6-5
D gene: TRBD1
J gene: TRBJ2-1
clone size: once
CDR3 protein: CASSSKQGADNEQFF
CDR3 DNA: TGTGCCAGCAGCTCAAAACAGGGGGCGGATAATGAGCAGTTCTTC

V gene: TRBV25-1
D gene: NA
J gene: TRBJ1-6
clone size: NA
CDR3 protein: CASRGIYYNSPLHF
CDR3 DNA: TGTGCCAGCAGGGGGATCTACTATAATTCACCCCTCCACTTT

V gene: TRBV4-1
D gene: NA
J gene: TRBJ2-7
clone size: NA
CDR3 protein: CASSQAPGVGYEQYF
CDR3 DNA: TGCGCCAGCAGCCAAGCTCCGGGGGTGGGCTACGAGCAGTACTTC

V gene: TRBV7-3
D gene: NA
J gene: TRBJ2-5
clone size: NA
CDR3 protein: CASSLNPGGQGKQETQYF
CDR3 DNA: TGTGCCAGCAGCTTAAACCCCGGCGGGCAGGGGAAACAAGAGACCCAGTACTTC

V gene: TRBV11-3
D gene: TRBD1
J gene: TRBJ2-4
clone size: NA
CDR3 protein: CASSPGQGDQYF
CDR3 DNA: TGTGCCAGCAGCCCGGGACAGGGTGATCAGTACTTC

V gene: TRBV9
D gene: NA
J gene: TRBJ2-1
clone size: NA
CDR3 protein: CASSVGGDAYNEQFF
CDR3 DNA: TGTGCCAGCAGCGTAGGCGGGGATGCCTACAATGAGCAGTTCTTC

V gene: TRBV28
D gene: TRBD1
J gene: TRBJ2-6
clone size: NA
CDR3 protein: CASSPWGQGVSGANVLTF
CDR3 DNA: TGTGCCAGCAGTCCGTGGGGACAGGGGGTATCCGGGGCCAACGTCCTGACTTTC

V gene: TRBV5-1
D gene: NA
J gene: TRBJ1-4
clone size: NA
CDR3 protein: CASSSAPTNEKLFF
CDR3 DNA: TGCGCCAGCAGTAGCGCCCCAACTAATGAAAAACTGTTTTTT

V gene: TRBV7-9
D gene: TRBD1
J gene: TRBJ2-7
clone size: NA
CDR3 protein: CASSLGQGDEQYF
CDR3 DNA: TGTGCCAGCAGCCTCGGACAGGGGGACGAGCAGTACTTC

V gene: TRBV3-1/TRBV3-2
D gene: NA
J gene: TRBJ1-2
clone size: once
CDR3 protein: CASSPPGSIGYTF
CDR3 DNA: TGTGCCAGCAGCCCCCCCGGAAGCATTGGCTACACCTTC

V gene: TRBV7-9
D gene: NA
J gene: TRBJ1-1
clone size: NA
CDR3 protein: CASSSSGGLNTEAFF
CDR3 DNA: TGTGCCAGCAGCTCAAGCGGCGGCCTGAACACTGAAGCTTTCTTT

V gene: TRBV5-6
D gene: NA
J gene: TRBJ1-5
clone size: once
CDR3 protein: CASSFGRVGNQPQHF
CDR3 DNA: TGTGCCAGCAGCTTTGGCAGGGTCGGCAATCAGCCCCAGCATTTT

V gene: TRBV4-3
D gene: NA
J gene: TRBJ1-2
clone size: NA
CDR3 protein: CASSGDSYGYTF
CDR3 DNA: TGCGCCAGCAGTGGAGACAGCTATGGCTACACCTTC

V gene: TRBV9
D gene: TRBD1
J gene: TRBJ1-3
clone size: NA
CDR3 protein: CASSTHDRAIYF
CDR3 DNA: TGTGCCAGCAGCACCCATGACAGGGCCATATATTTT

V gene: TRBV28
D gene: TRBD2
J gene: TRBJ2-3
clone size: NA
CDR3 protein: CASSNPSGGATDTQYF
CDR3 DNA: TGTGCCAGCAGTAACCCTAGCGGGGGAGCGACAGATACGCAGTATTTT

V gene: TRBV7-2
D gene: NA
J gene: TRBJ1-1
clone size: NA
CDR3 protein: CASSGTQGLNTEAFF
CDR3 DNA: TGTGCCAGCAGCGGGACACAGGGACTTAACACTGAAGCTTTCTTT

V gene: TRBV5-1
D gene: NA
J gene: TRBJ2-1
clone size: NA
CDR3 protein: CASRSSVFSYNEQFF
CDR3 DNA: TGCGCCAGCAGGAGCAGTGTATTCTCCTACAATGAGCAGTTCTTC

V gene: TRBV7-7
D gene: NA
J gene: TRBJ1-1
clone size: NA
CDR3 protein: CASSPRLMEAVWLDHWNTEAFF
CDR3 DNA: TGTGCCAGCAGCCCGCGTCTGATGGAGGCGGTGTGGTTAGATCATTGGAACACTGAAGCTTTCTTT

V gene: TRBV7-2
D gene: NA
J gene: TRBJ1-1
clone size: NA
CDR3 protein: CASRQGQLNTEAFF
CDR3 DNA: TGTGCCAGCAGGCAGGGCCAGCTGAACACTGAAGCTTTCTTT

V gene: TRBV29-1
D gene: NA
J gene: TRBJ2-2
clone size: NA
CDR3 protein: CSALDSWGTGELFF
CDR3 DNA: TGCAGCGCCTTGGACAGCTGGGGGACCGGGGAGCTGTTTTTT

V gene: TRBV6-5
D gene: NA
J gene: TRBJ2-1
clone size: NA
CDR3 protein: CASSTPGGSNEQFF
CDR3 DNA: TGTGCCAGCAGTACCCCCGGGGGATCCAATGAGCAGTTCTTC

V gene: TRBV10-3
D gene: NA
J gene: TRBJ1-6
clone size: few
CDR3 protein: CAISEWIMGEPLHF
CDR3 DNA: TGTGCCATCAGTGAGTGGATCATGGGGGAACCCCTCCACTTT

V gene: TRBV5-1
D gene: NA
J gene: TRBJ2-5
clone size: NA
CDR3 protein: CASSLTFQETQYF
CDR3 DNA: TGCGCCAGCAGCCTAACCTTCCAAGAGACCCAGTACTTC

V gene: TRBV5-1
D gene: NA
J gene: TRBJ1-2
clone size: NA
CDR3 protein: CASSALSLVGERGYTF
CDR3 DNA: TGCGCCAGCAGCGCCCTATCCCTGGTGGGGGAACGTGGCTACACCTTC

V gene: TRBV2
D gene: TRBD2
J gene: TRBJ2-1
clone size: NA
CDR3 protein: CASSEGRAGVEQFF
CDR3 DNA: TGTGCCAGCAGTGAAGGACGAGCGGGGGTAGAGCAGTTCTTC

V gene: TRBV6-2/TRBV6-3
D gene: NA
J gene: TRBJ1-6
clone size: NA
CDR3 protein: CASSYPSDGRRYNSPLHF
CDR3 DNA: TGTGCCAGCAGTTACCCTTCTGACGGACGTAGATATAATTCACCCCTCCACTTT

V gene: TRBV27
D gene: TRBD2
J gene: TRBJ2-7
clone size: NA
CDR3 protein: CASGPGSGEAGGHEQYF
CDR3 DNA: TGTGCCAGCGGTCCCGGGTCAGGAGAAGCGGGGGGGCACGAGCAGTACTTC

V gene: TRBV24-1
D gene: NA
J gene: TRBJ1-4
clone size: NA
CDR3 protein: CATSDRVGEKLFF
CDR3 DNA: TGTGCCACCAGTGACAGGGTGGGGGAAAAACTGTTTTTT

V gene: TRBV5-6
D gene: TRBD1
J gene: TRBJ2-2
clone size: NA
CDR3 protein: CASSLNRGRTGELFF
CDR3 DNA: TGTGCCAGCAGCCTGAACAGGGGACGGACCGGGGAGCTGTTTTTT

V gene: TRBV30
D gene: NA
J gene: TRBJ1-2
clone size: NA
CDR3 protein: CAWTPGTDGYTF
CDR3 DNA: TGTGCCTGGACCCCAGGGACGGATGGCTACACCTTC

V gene: TRBV27
D gene: NA
J gene: TRBJ1-6
clone size: NA
CDR3 protein: CASSFPGSPLHF
CDR3 DNA: TGTGCCAGCAGTTTCCCGGGTTCACCCCTCCACTTT

V gene: TRBV18
D gene: NA
J gene: TRBJ1-4
clone size: NA
CDR3 protein: CASSPGATNEKLFF
CDR3 DNA: TGTGCCAGCTCACCGGGGGCGACTAATGAAAAACTGTTTTTT

V gene: TRBV4-2
D gene: TRBD2
J gene: TRBJ2-2
clone size: NA
CDR3 protein: CASSQATSGGTGELFF
CDR3 DNA: TGTGCCAGCAGCCAAGCGACTAGCGGGGGCACCGGGGAGCTGTTTTTT

V gene: TRBV6-2/TRBV6-3
D gene: NA
J gene: TRBJ1-2
clone size: once
CDR3 protein: CASSRTNSYGYTF
CDR3 DNA: TGTGCCAGCAGTAGGACAAATTCCTATGGCTACACCTTC

V gene: TRBV5-1
D gene: NA
J gene: TRBJ1-2
clone size: NA
CDR3 protein: CASSSREGANYGYTF
CDR3 DNA: TGCGCCAGCAGCTCCAGGGAGGGAGCTAACTATGGCTACACCTTC

V gene: TRBV9
D gene: NA
J gene: TRBJ1-2
clone size: NA
CDR3 protein: CASSVGRQWDYGYTF
CDR3 DNA: TGTGCCAGCAGCGTAGGCAGGCAATGGGACTATGGCTACACCTTC

V gene: TRBV4-2
D gene: TRBD1
J gene: TRBJ2-3
clone size: NA
CDR3 protein: CASSQDPLTGGNADTQYF
CDR3 DNA: TGTGCCAGCAGCCAAGATCCCCTGACAGGGGGAAACGCAGATACGCAGTATTTT

V gene: TRBV5-1
D gene: TRBD1
J gene: TRBJ1-4
clone size: once
CDR3 protein: CASSSSWGQGNEKLFF
CDR3 DNA: TGCGCCAGCAGCTCGAGTTGGGGACAGGGGAATGAAAAACTGTTTTTT

V gene: TRBV7-3
D gene: NA
J gene: TRBJ2-1
clone size: NA
CDR3 protein: CASSLNPDFDEQFF
CDR3 DNA: TGTGCCAGCAGCTTAAACCCCGACTTCGATGAGCAGTTCTTC